Sequencing of this T cell receptor (beta chain) was carried out in a study of blood T cell repertoires in COVID-19. This table comes from immunoSEQ multiplex PCR, and its TCRdb copy is limited to in-frame clones, with some not included. The sample records 200,000 or so clones, roughly 85% being singletons. The germline V gene has CDR1 MNHEY and CDR2 SMNVEV (reference sequence). The V gene lost 0 bases and the J gene lost 8 bases, with 16 bases spanning the gap. The CDR3 loop spans 15 amino acids. The source material was PBMCs or T cells enriched from blood (not recorded which). The rearrangement uses TRBV27 and TRBJ1-2; perhaps TRBD1 as D (5 bases). This receptor was taken from a woman aged 40-49 years with acute COVID-19. CDR3 amino acids: CASSLSAGGGAGYTF. Here the CDR3 DNA reads TGTGCCAGCAGTTTATCGGCCGGGGGAGGGGCAGGCTACACCTTC.